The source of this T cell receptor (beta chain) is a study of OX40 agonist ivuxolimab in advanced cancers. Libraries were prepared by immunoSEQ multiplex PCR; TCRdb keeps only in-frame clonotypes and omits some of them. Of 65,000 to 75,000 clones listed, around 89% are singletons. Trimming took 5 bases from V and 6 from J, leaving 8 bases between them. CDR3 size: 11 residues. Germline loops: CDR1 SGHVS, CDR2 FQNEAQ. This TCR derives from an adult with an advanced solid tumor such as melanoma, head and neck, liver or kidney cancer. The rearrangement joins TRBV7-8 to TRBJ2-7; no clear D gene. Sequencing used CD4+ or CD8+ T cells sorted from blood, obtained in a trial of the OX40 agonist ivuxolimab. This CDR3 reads CASSLYTEQYF. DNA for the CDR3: TGTGCCAGCAGCCTCTATACCGAGCAGTACTTC.